Listed here is a single T cell receptor beta chain. Its antigen remains unknown. This sample stems from a study of cytomegalovirus exposure and HLA in healthy donors. Study-wide findings and caveats: The study had only CMV serostatus as immune exposure information.

A multiplex PCR was run with 60 Vbeta primers and 13 Jbeta primers. This table comes from immunoSEQ multiplex PCR, and its TCRdb copy is limited to in-frame clones, with some not included. The sample includes 100,000 to 120,000 clones, more than 70% of them seen just once. Sequenced: PBMCs. This sequence originates from a woman aged 55-69 years in good health and CMV-seropositive.

The CDR3 nucleotides read TGTGCCAGCAGCTTGAGAGGGAGCACAGATACGCAGTATTTT. This encodes CASSLRGSTDTQYF. The chain is built from TRBV11-3 and TRBJ2-3, with a tentative D call TRBD2 (5 bases). V gave up 3 bases and J gave up 0 bases, with 7 bases separating them. CDR1 and CDR2 (germline): SGHNT, YENEEA. The CDR3 consists of 14 residues. Full variable domain (remainder filled in from reference TRBV11-3 and TRBJ2-3): EAGVVQSPRYKIIEKKQPVAFWCNPISGHNTLYWYLQNLGQGPELLIRYENEEAVDDSQLPKDRFSAERLKGVDSTLKIQPAELGDSAVYLCASSLRGSTDTQYFGPGTRLTVL.